This T cell receptor (beta chain) derives from a study of radiotherapy plus CTLA-4 blockade in lung cancer. Study context: Disease control was achieved by about 34% of patients, and objective responses by over 15%.

Focal radiation plus CTLA-4 blockade with ipilimumab was given to patients with chemo-refractory metastatic non-small-cell lung cancer. Data came from immunoSEQ multiplex PCR; TCRdb stores just in-frame clones and leaves some out. The table records about 110,000 clones, roughly 80% of them present only once. This clone was seen more than once but under ten times. The sample has other DNA sequences that encode this CDR3 too. Sample: peripheral blood, taken from a patient treated with radiotherapy plus ipilimumab. The clonotype was recovered from a human donor with non-small cell lung cancer that progressed on radiotherapy plus ipilimumab. Some clones in this sample may be carry-over from other donors' samples.

For the CDR3, the DNA is TGCGCCAGCAGCTGGGACTTTCGCACAGATACGCAGTATTTT. Translating gives CASSWDFRTDTQYF. V usage is TRBV5-1 and J usage is TRBJ2-3, with D possibly being TRBD2 (6 bases). Deletions cut 3 bases from V and 1 base from J, with 9 bases between. This CDR3 is built from 14 residues. Looked up from germline, CDR1 is SGHRS and CDR2 is YFSETQ. Variable domain in full (rest from reference TRBV5-1 and TRBJ2-3): KAGVTQTPRYLIKTRGQQVTLSCSPISGHRSVSWYQQTPGQGLQFLFEYFSETQRNKGNFPGRFSGRQFSNSRSEMNVSTLELGDSALYLCASSWDFRTDTQYFGPGTRLTVL.